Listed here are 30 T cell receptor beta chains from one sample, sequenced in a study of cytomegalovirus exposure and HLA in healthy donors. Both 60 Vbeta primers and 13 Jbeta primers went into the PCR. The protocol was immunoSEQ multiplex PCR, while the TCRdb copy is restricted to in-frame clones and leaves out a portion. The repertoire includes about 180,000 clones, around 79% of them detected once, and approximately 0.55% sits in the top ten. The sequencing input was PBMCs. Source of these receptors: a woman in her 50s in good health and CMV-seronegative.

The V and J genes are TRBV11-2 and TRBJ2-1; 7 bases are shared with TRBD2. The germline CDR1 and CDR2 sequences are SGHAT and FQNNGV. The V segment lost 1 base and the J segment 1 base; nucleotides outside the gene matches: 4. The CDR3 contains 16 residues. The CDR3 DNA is TGTGCCAGCAGCTTAGGGGAGGGATGGTCCTACAATGAGCAGTTCTTC. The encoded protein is CASSLGEGWSYNEQFF.

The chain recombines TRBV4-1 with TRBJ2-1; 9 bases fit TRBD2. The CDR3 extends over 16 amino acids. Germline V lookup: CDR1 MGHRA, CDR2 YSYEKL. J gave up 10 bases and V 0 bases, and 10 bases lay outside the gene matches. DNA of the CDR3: TGCGCCAGCAGCCAAGAACTTAGCGGGAGTTCCCTCGAGCAGTTCTTC. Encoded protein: CASSQELSGSSLEQFF.

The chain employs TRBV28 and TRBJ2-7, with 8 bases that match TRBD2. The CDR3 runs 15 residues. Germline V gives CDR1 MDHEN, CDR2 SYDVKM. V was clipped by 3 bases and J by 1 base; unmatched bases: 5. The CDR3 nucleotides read TGTGCCAGCAGTTTGGGACGGGGGGGGTCCTACGAGCAGTACTTC. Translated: CASSLGRGGSYEQYF. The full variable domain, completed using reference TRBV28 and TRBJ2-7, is DVKVTQSSRYLVKRTGEKVFLECVQDMDHENMFWYRQDPGLGLRLIYFSYDVKMKEKGDIPEGYSVSREKKERFSLILESASTNQTSMYLCASSLGRGGSYEQYFGPGTRLTVT.

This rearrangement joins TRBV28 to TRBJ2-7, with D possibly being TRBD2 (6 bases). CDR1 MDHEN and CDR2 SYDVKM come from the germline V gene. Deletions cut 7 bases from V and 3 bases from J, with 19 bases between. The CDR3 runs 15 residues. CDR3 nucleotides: TGTGCCAGCATCCCGACTAGACGCACGGGCTACGAGCAGTACTTC. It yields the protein CASIPTRRTGYEQYF.

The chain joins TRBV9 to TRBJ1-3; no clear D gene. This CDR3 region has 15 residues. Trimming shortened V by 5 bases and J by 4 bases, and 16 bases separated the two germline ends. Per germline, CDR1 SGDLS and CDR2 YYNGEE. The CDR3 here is CASSRRVTLGNTIYF. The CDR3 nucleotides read TGTGCCAGCAGTCGTAGAGTCACTTTGGGAAACACCATATATTTT.

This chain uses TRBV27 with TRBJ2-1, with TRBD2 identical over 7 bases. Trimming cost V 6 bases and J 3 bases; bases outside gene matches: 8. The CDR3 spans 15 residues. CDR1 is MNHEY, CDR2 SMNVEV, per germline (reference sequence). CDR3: CASSRNKRDYNEQFF. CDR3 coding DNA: TGTGCCAGCAGCAGGAATAAGCGGGACTACAATGAGCAGTTCTTC.

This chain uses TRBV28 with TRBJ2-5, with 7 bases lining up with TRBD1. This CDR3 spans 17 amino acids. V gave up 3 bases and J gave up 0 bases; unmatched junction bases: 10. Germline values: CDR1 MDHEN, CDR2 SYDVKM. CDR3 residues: CASSFGFRDRDQETQYF. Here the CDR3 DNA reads TGTGCCAGCAGTTTTGGTTTCCGGGACAGAGACCAAGAGACCCAGTACTTC.

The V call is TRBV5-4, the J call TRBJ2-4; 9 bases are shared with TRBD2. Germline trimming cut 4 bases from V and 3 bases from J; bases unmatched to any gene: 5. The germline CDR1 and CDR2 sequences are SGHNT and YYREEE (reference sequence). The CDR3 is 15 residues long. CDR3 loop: CASSAAGGNKNIQYF. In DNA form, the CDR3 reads TGTGCCAGCAGCGCAGCGGGGGGTAACAAAAACATTCAGTACTTC.

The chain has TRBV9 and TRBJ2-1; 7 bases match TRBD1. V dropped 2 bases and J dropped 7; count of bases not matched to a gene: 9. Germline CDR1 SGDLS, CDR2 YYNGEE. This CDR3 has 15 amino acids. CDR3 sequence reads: CASSVLRDSGNEQFF. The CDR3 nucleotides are TGTGCCAGCAGCGTCCTCCGGGACAGTGGAAATGAGCAGTTCTTC.

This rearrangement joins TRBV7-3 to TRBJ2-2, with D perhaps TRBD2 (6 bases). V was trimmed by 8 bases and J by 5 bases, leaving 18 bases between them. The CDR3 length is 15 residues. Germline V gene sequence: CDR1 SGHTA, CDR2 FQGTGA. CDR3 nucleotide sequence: TGTGCCAGCGGAAAGGGAGGCCAAACAACCGGGGAGCTGTTTTTT. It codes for CASGKGGQTTGELFF.

The CDR3 region is CASSLVGTGGHEQYF. The CDR3 nucleotides are TGTGCCAGCAGCTTAGTAGGGACAGGGGGCCACGAGCAGTACTTC. The chain has TRBV7-2 and TRBJ2-7, with 12 bases matching TRBD1. With V trimmed by 1 base and J by 5 bases, 3 bases remained unmatched. The CDR3 is 15 residues long. Germline loops: CDR1 SGHTA, CDR2 FQGNSA.

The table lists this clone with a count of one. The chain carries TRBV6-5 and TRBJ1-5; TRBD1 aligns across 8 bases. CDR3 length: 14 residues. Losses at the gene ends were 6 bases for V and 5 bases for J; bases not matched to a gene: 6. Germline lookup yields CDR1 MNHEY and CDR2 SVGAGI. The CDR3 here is CASSLTGVDQPQHF. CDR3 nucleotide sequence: TGTGCCAGCAGCTTGACAGGGGTGGATCAGCCCCAGCATTTT.

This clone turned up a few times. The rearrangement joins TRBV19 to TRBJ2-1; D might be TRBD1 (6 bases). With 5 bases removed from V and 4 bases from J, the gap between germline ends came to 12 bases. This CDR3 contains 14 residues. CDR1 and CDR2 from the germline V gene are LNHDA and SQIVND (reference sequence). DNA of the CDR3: TGTGCCAGTAGTGGCAGGGGATTTTACAATGAGCAGTTCTTC. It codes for CASSGRGFYNEQFF.

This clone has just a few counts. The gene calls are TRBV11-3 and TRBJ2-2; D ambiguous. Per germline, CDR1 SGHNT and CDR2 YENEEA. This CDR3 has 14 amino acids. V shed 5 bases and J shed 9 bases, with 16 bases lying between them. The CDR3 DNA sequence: TGTGCCAGCAGCGCCGAGCATTCCGCCCGGGAGCTGTTTTTT. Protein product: CASSAEHSARELFF.

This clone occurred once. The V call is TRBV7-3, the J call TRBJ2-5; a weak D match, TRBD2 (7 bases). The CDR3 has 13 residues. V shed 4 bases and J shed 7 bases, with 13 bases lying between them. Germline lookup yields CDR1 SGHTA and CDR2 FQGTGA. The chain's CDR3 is CASSSHREGTQYF. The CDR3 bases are TGTGCCAGCAGCTCACACAGGGAGGGGACCCAGTACTTC.

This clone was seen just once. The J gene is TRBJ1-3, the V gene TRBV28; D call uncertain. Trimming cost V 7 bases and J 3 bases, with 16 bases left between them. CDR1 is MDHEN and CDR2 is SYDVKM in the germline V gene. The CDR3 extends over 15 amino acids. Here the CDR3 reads CASNSPRYFGNTIYF. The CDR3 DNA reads TGTGCCAGCAATTCCCCCAGGTATTTTGGAAACACCATATATTTT.

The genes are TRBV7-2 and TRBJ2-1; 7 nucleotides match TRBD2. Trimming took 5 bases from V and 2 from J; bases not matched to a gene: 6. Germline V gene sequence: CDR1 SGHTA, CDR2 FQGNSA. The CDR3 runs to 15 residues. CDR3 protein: CASSTTGTTYNEQFF. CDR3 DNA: TGTGCCAGCAGCACGACCGGGACTACCTACAATGAGCAGTTCTTC. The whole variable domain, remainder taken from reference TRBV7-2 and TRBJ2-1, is GAGVSQSPSNKVTEKGKDVELRCDPISGHTALYWYRQSLGQGLEFLIYFQGNSAPDKSGLPSDRFSAERTGGSVSTLTIQRTQQEDSAVYLCASSTTGTTYNEQFFGPGTRLTVL.

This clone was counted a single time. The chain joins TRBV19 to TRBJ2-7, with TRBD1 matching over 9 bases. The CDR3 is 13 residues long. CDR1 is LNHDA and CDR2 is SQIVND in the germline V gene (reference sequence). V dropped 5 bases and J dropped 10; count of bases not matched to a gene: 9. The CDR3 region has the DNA TGTGCCAGTAGTCCCGGGACAGGGAATCTACAGTACTTC. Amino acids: CASSPGTGNLQYF.

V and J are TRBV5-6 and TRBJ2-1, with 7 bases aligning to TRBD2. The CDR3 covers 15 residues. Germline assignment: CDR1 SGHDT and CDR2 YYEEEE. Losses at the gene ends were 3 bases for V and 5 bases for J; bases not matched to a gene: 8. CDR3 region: CASSWGGPLDNEQFF. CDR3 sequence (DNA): TGTGCCAGCAGCTGGGGGGGACCCCTGGACAATGAGCAGTTCTTC.

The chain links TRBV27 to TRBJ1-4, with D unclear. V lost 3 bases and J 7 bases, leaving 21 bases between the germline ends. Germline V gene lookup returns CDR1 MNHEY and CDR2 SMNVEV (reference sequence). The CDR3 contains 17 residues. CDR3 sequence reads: CASSFSAGPRRGEKLFF. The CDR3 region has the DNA TGTGCCAGCAGTTTTTCAGCCGGGCCGAGGCGGGGTGAAAAACTGTTTTTT.

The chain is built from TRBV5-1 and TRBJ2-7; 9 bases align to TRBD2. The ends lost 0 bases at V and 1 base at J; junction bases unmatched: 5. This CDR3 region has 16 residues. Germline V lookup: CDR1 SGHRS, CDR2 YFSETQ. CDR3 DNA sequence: TGCGCCAGCAGCTTGGATAGCGGGAGAGGTTCCTACGAGCAGTACTTC. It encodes CASSLDSGRGSYEQYF. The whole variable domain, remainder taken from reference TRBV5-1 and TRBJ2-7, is KAGVTQTPRYLIKTRGQQVTLSCSPISGHRSVSWYQQTPGQGLQFLFEYFSETQRNKGNFPGRFSGRQFSNSRSEMNVSTLELGDSALYLCASSLDSGRGSYEQYFGPGTRLTVT.

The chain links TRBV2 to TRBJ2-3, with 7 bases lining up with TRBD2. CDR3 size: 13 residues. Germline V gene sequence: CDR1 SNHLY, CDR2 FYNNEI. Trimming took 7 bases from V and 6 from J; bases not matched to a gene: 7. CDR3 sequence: CASNPREYDTQYF. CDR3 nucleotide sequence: TGTGCCAGCAATCCGCGGGAGTACGATACGCAGTATTTT.

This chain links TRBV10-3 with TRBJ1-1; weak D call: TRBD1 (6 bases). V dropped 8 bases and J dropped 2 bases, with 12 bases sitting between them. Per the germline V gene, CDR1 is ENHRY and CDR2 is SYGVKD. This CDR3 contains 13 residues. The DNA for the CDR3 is TGTGCCATCCACAGGGATATAAACACTGAAGCTTTCTTT. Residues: CAIHRDINTEAFF.

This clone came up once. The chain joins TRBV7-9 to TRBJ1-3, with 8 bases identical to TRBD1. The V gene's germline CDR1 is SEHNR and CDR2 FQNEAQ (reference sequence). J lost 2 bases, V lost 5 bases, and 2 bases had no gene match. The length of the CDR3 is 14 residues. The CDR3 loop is CASSPTGAGNTIYF. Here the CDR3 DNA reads TGTGCCAGCAGCCCGACAGGGGCTGGAAACACCATATATTTT.

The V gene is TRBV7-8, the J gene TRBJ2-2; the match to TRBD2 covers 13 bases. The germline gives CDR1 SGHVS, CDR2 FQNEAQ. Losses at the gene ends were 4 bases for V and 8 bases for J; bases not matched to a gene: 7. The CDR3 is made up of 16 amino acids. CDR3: CASSSRTSGSMGELFF. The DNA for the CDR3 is TGTGCCAGCAGCTCTAGGACTAGCGGGAGTATGGGGGAGCTGTTTTTT.

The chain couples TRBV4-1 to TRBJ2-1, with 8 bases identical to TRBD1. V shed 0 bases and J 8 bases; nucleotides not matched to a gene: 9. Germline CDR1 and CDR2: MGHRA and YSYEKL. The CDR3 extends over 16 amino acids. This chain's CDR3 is CASSQEDPQGADEQFF. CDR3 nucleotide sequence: TGCGCCAGCAGCCAAGAGGACCCTCAGGGGGCCGATGAGCAGTTCTTC.

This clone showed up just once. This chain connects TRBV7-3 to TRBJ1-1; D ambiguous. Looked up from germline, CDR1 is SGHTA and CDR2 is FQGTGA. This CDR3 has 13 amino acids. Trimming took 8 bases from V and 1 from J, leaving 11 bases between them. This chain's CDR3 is CASGQSRNTEAFF. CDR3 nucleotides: TGTGCCAGCGGGCAATCGCGGAACACTGAAGCTTTCTTT.

The CDR3 loop is CASSLSGQGDEQYF. In DNA, the CDR3 is TGTGCCAGCAGCTTATCGGGACAGGGGGACGAGCAGTACTTC. The V and J genes are TRBV11-2 and TRBJ2-7, with 11 bases matching TRBD1. Germline trimming cut 2 bases from V and 5 bases from J; bases unmatched to any gene: 2. The CDR3 covers 14 residues. CDR1 and CDR2 from the germline V gene are SGHAT and FQNNGV. Together with reference TRBV11-2 and TRBJ2-7, the CDR3 gives the full variable domain: EAGVAQSPRYKIIEKRQSVAFWCNPISGHATLYWYQQILGQGPKLLIQFQNNGVVDDSQLPKDRFSAERLKGVDSTLKIQPAKLEDSAVYLCASSLSGQGDEQYFGPGTRLTVT.

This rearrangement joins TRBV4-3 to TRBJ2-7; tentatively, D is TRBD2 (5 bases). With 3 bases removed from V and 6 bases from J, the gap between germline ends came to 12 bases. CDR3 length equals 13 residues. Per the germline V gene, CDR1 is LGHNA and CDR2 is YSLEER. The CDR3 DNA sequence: TGCGCCAGCAGCCATCCCTCGGGGTCCGAGCAGTACTTC. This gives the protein CASSHPSGSEQYF.

CDR3: CASREPAGAGTQYF. The CDR3 DNA is TGTGCCAGCAGAGAGCCCGCGGGGGCCGGTACGCAGTATTTT. The chain couples TRBV28 to TRBJ2-3; D is perhaps TRBD2 (7 bases). V was trimmed by 6 bases and J by 8 bases, leaving 18 bases between them. The CDR3 consists of 14 residues. Germline lookup yields CDR1 MDHEN and CDR2 SYDVKM.